This T cell receptor (beta chain) was captured by sequencing in a study of T cell responses to AZD1222 COVID-19 vaccine. Assay: immunoSEQ multiplex PCR; the TCRdb copy retains only in-frame clones and omits some. This table holds roughly 200,000 clones, roughly 94% found once. With 1 base removed from V and 0 bases from J, the gap between germline ends came to 4 bases. This CDR3 spans 15 amino acids. Germline values: CDR1 MNHNS, CDR2 SASEGT. Notes on this clone: The antigen is unknown.

Findings of the study overall: A reported finding is that nearly half of spike-specific TCRs target unmutated variant regions.

The rearrangement uses TRBV6-1 and TRBJ2-6, with unresolved D. The sequence came from an adult who received the MenACWY meningococcal vaccine as a control. Sequenced material: peripheral blood, taken 28 days after the second dose of the MenACWY control vaccine. The CDR3 nucleotides read TGTGCCAGCAGTGAAGAGAGCTCTGGGGCCAACGTCCTGACTTTC. It translates to CASSEESSGANVLTF.